This TCR beta chain was retrieved from a study of shared clonotypes between healthy human individuals. Across the study: Researchers drew samples from a couple of women and three men aged 18 to 49.

The CDR3 is made up of 17 amino acids. V lost 4 bases, J lost 3 bases, and 20 bases lay in between. The germline gives CDR1 SGHNT, CDR2 YYREEE (reference sequence). Naive-designated CD8 cells lacked CD45RO, were positively enriched for CCR7, and omitted terminally differentiated effector memory CD45RA+ cells. All donors qualified as healthy HIV-negative adults and had experienced no recent acute infections or vaccinations. Donors, without exception, were Caucasian adults residing in Nashville, Tennessee. Assay execution took place at the deep level. Assay used: immunoSEQ multiplex PCR; TCRdb lists only in-frame clones, some missing. The table lists around 2,000,000 clones, just under 95% of them singletons.

Sequenced sample: naive CD8+ T cells sorted from blood. The TCR comes from a man aged 18 to 30 in good health. The J gene is TRBJ2-1, the V gene TRBV5-4, with a possible D match to TRBD1 (5 bases). The CDR3 nucleotides are TGTGCCAGCAGCAAGGACCCCCGGGCAGGGATCTACAATGAGCAGTTCTTC. Protein: CASSKDPRAGIYNEQFF.